This paragraph reports one TCR beta chain. The antigen remains unidentified. The CDR3 consists of 14 residues. J gave up 3 bases and V 7 bases, and 3 bases lay outside the gene matches. CDR1 and CDR2 from the germline V gene are SGHRS and YFSETQ. Using immunoSEQ multiplex PCR, the repertoire was profiled, and TCRdb retains in-frame clones only, with some absent. The data show 57,000 or so clones, with about 82% seen just once and under 3.5% held by the top ten. The data stem from a study of OX40 agonist ivuxolimab in advanced cancers. Turning to the study itself: The group had a mean age of 60 years, ranged from about 23 to 79, and was 80% to 85% male. The study, taken as a whole, reports: Clones of CD4+ and CD8+ blood T cells grew by week 6 at doses of 0.1 to 3.0 mg/kg.

This chain connects TRBV5-1 to TRBJ2-3, with 12 bases lining up with TRBD2. The sequencing used CD4+ or CD8+ T cells sorted from blood, collected in a trial of the OX40 agonist ivuxolimab. The clonotype was recovered from an adult with an advanced solid tumor such as melanoma, head and neck, liver or kidney cancer. Here the CDR3 reads CASSSGGATDTQYF. CDR3 bases: TGCGCCAGCTCTAGCGGGGGGGCGACAGATACGCAGTATTTT.